What follows are 19 T cell receptor beta chains derived from one specimen sequenced in a study of blood T cell repertoires in COVID-19. Using immunoSEQ multiplex PCR, the repertoire was profiled, and TCRdb retains in-frame clones only, with some absent. The sample includes under 95,000 clones, approximately 89% seen only once; the top ten take about 2.5%. Sequences were obtained from peripheral blood. These receptors came from a man between 45 and 60 years old with COVID-19, enrolled during active disease.

The gene calls are TRBV6-1 and TRBJ2-7; D is perhaps TRBD1 (7 bases). Deletions cut 3 bases from V and 2 bases from J, with 17 bases between. Germline V gene data show CDR1 as MNHNS and CDR2 as SASEGT. CDR3 length equals 16 residues. The CDR3 reads CASSDYPPGGTYEQYF. The CDR3 DNA sequence: TGTGCCAGCAGTGACTATCCCCCAGGGGGGACCTACGAGCAGTACTTC.

J is TRBJ1-1 and V is TRBV19; TRBD1 might be the D (6 bases). The germline gives CDR1 LNHDA, CDR2 SQIVND (reference sequence). The germline V and J ends were trimmed by 6 bases and 0 bases, with 17 bases remaining between them. This CDR3 contains 16 residues. The CDR3, as DNA: TGTGCCAGTAGGCAGGGGCCCGCGAATATGAACACTGAAGCTTTCTTT. This translates into CASRQGPANMNTEAFF.

The chain uses TRBV5-1 and TRBJ2-1; 8 bases map to TRBD2. The ends lost 2 bases at V and 8 bases at J; junction bases unmatched: 3. Germline CDR1 and CDR2: SGHRS and YFSETQ. There are 13 residues in the CDR3. CDR3: CASSFYGRDEQFF. The CDR3 DNA sequence: TGCGCCAGCAGCTTCTACGGGAGGGATGAGCAGTTCTTC.

The count of this clone is one. V usage is TRBV6-5 and J usage is TRBJ1-6; D unclear. The CDR3 totals 14 residues. Looked up from germline, CDR1 is MNHEY and CDR2 is SVGAGI. V shed 6 bases and J shed 10 bases, with 16 bases lying between them. The CDR3 here is CASRHRGRESPLHF. The CDR3 coding sequence is TGTGCCAGCAGACACCGAGGGAGGGAGTCACCCCTCCACTTT.

The chain has TRBV19 and TRBJ2-1; TRBD2 aligns across 12 bases. V lost 2 bases, J lost 5 bases, and 13 bases stayed unmatched. This CDR3 has 19 residues. Per germline, CDR1 LNHDA and CDR2 SQIVND (reference sequence). CDR3 residues: CASSIWVEVRTSGNNEQFF. As DNA, the CDR3 is TGTGCCAGTAGTATATGGGTTGAGGTTCGGACTAGCGGGAACAATGAGCAGTTCTTC.

V is TRBV7-9 and J is TRBJ2-5, with D perhaps TRBD2 (5 bases). V was pared by 6 bases and J by 5 bases, with 10 bases between. The CDR3 has 12 amino acids. CDR1 is SEHNR, CDR2 FQNEAQ, per germline (reference sequence). The CDR3 sequence: CASRIATETQYF. The CDR3 DNA sequence: TGTGCCAGCAGAATAGCGACGGAGACCCAGTACTTC.

The rearrangement links TRBV18 to TRBJ2-1, with TRBD2 matching over 13 bases. This CDR3 is 16 amino acids long. The germline CDR1 and CDR2 sequences are KGHSH and LQKENI. With 5 bases clipped from V and 5 bases from J, the junction kept 6 bases outside the gene matches. CDR3 bases: TGTGCCAGCTCAAATCAACTAGCGGGAGGGAACAATGAGCAGTTCTTC. As protein: CASSNQLAGGNNEQFF.

J is TRBJ1-2 and V is TRBV15; weak D call: TRBD1 (5 bases). V lost 5 bases and J 2 bases, leaving 15 bases between the germline ends. Germline lookup yields CDR1 LNHNV and CDR2 YYDKDF (reference sequence). The CDR3 is 15 residues long. CDR3 sequence reads: CATSLMGQVNYGYTF. CDR3 coding DNA: TGTGCCACCAGCCTAATGGGGCAGGTCAACTATGGCTACACCTTC.

The chain has TRBV18 and TRBJ2-2, with a possible D match to TRBD2 (5 bases). Germline lookup yields CDR1 KGHSH and CDR2 LQKENI. V was trimmed by 1 base and J by 2 bases, leaving 14 bases between them. This CDR3 has 17 amino acids. CDR3 coding DNA: TGTGCCAGCTCACCACTGGTAGAGGGCGGAAACACCGGGGAGCTGTTTTTT. Translated: CASSPLVEGGNTGELFF.

CDR3 nucleotides: TGTGCCTGGAGTTTATCCGGGGGGGCGGGCGAGCAGTACTTC. Amino acids: CAWSLSGGAGEQYF. The chain links TRBV30 to TRBJ2-7; 8 bases align to TRBD2. V dropped 2 bases and J dropped 6; count of bases not matched to a gene: 9. This CDR3 is built from 14 residues. CDR1 GTSNPN and CDR2 SVGIG come from the germline V gene (reference sequence).

This chain joins TRBV20-1 and TRBJ1-3; 7 positions match TRBD1. V dropped 3 bases and J dropped 8; count of bases not matched to a gene: 10. Germline CDR1 DFQATT, CDR2 SNEGSKA (reference sequence). The CDR3 runs to 14 residues. The CDR3 DNA reads TGCAGTGCTAGTCTATTGACAGGGTTAGACACCATATATTTT. Translation: CSASLLTGLDTIYF.

The chain uses TRBV6-2 or TRBV6-3 and TRBJ1-5; weak D call: TRBD1 (6 bases). Germline V CDR1 and CDR2: MNHEY, SVGEGT. This CDR3 is 14 amino acids long. V lost 4 bases and J 3 bases, leaving 10 bases between the germline ends. The DNA of the CDR3 is TGTGCCAGCAGTTTTACAGGGCTCAATCAGCCCCAGCATTTT. Translated: CASSFTGLNQPQHF.

The CDR3 nucleotides are TGCGCCAGCAGCGACTGGACCGGAGGTGAGCAGTTCTTC. Translated: CASSDWTGGEQFF. This chain links TRBV5-1 with TRBJ2-1; a weak D match, TRBD2 (5 bases). Trimming removed 4 bases from V and 9 bases from J, with 14 bases in between. The CDR3 has 13 amino acids. The germline CDR1 and CDR2 sequences are SGHRS and YFSETQ.

V gene TRBV18 combines with J gene TRBJ1-2; D remains unclear. Between the trimmed V and J ends, which lost 4 bases and 2 bases, there was a span of 14 bases. This CDR3 has 15 residues. CDR1 is KGHSH, CDR2 LQKENI, per germline. CDR3 in amino acids: CASSLSTDLNYGYTF. The CDR3 DNA is TGTGCCAGCTCACTGAGCACAGACCTCAACTATGGCTACACCTTC.

The chain couples TRBV6-2 or TRBV6-3 to TRBJ2-5, with TRBD2 identical over 10 bases. The CDR3 covers 19 residues. Germline values: CDR1 MNHEY, CDR2 SVGEGT. Germline trimming cut 5 bases from V and 3 bases from J; bases unmatched to any gene: 18. This chain's CDR3 is CASSEGGLAGARSEETQYF. As DNA, the CDR3 is TGTGCCAGCAGTGAGGGGGGCCTAGCGGGAGCCCGATCCGAAGAGACCCAGTACTTC.

This clone showed up just once. The chain is built from TRBV14 and TRBJ2-5; 7 nucleotides align to TRBD2. V lost 0 bases to trimming and J lost 5 bases; unmatched junction nucleotides: 21. This CDR3 has 20 amino acids. Per germline, CDR1 SGHDN and CDR2 FVKESK. The CDR3 DNA reads as TGTGCCAGCAGCCAAGATCGAGGAGTACGAGGGCAAACTAGCGTGGAGACCCAGTACTTC. Encoded protein: CASSQDRGVRGQTSVETQYF.

This clone was recorded once. This chain links TRBV5-6 with TRBJ2-1; D is undetermined. This CDR3 is 13 amino acids long. CDR1 SGHDT and CDR2 YYEEEE come from the germline V gene. V was trimmed by 3 bases and J by 4 bases, leaving 8 bases between them. This CDR3 is CASSWAVYNEQFF. For the CDR3, the DNA is TGTGCCAGCAGCTGGGCAGTTTACAATGAGCAGTTCTTC.

The rearrangement uses TRBV7-2 and TRBJ2-7; D is unresolved. Germline V CDR1 and CDR2: SGHTA, FQGNSA. V was shortened by 3 bases and J by 1 base, with 7 bases between the two germline ends. The CDR3 extends over 13 amino acids. The DNA for the CDR3 is TGTGCCAGCAGCTTTGGAGAATCCTACGAGCAGTACTTC. This encodes CASSFGESYEQYF. Full variable domain (outside the CDR3, taken from reference TRBV7-2 and TRBJ2-7): GAGVSQSPSNKVTEKGKDVELRCDPISGHTALYWYRQSLGQGLEFLIYFQGNSAPDKSGLPSDRFSAERTGGSVSTLTIQRTQQEDSAVYLCASSFGESYEQYFGPGTRLTVT.

In its sample, this clone was seen a few times. V and J are TRBV6-5 and TRBJ1-3; D not certain. The CDR3 contains 15 residues. Germline V gives CDR1 MNHEY, CDR2 SVGAGI. V lost 8 bases and J 2 bases, leaving 16 bases between the germline ends. As DNA, the CDR3 is TGTGCCAGCCGAAGCCCTGGGAGGACTGGAAACACCATATATTTT. Translating it yields CASRSPGRTGNTIYF.